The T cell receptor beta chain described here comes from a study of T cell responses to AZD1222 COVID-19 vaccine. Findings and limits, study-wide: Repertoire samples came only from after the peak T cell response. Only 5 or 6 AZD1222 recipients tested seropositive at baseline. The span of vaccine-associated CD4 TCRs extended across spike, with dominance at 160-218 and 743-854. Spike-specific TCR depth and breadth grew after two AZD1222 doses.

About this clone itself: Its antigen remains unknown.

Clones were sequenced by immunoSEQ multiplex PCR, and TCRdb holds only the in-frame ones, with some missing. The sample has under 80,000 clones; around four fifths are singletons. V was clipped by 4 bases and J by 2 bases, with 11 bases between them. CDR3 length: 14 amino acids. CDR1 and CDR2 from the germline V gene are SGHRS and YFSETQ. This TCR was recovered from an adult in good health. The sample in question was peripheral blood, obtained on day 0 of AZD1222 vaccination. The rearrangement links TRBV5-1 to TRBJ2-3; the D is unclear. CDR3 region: CASSQMTTTDTQYF. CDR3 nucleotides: TGCGCCAGCAGCCAAATGACAACCACAGATACGCAGTATTTT.